This TCR beta chain emerged from a study of CD8 T cells in Susac syndrome. RNA amounts of roughly 0.45 to 1 ug underwent reverse transcription with random hexamers. Amplification of TCR beta CDR3 used immunoSEQ multiplex PCR across 54 Vbeta and 13 Jbeta. TCRdb ran MiXCR on the immunoSEQ multiplex PCR reads and lists one entry per CDR3 protein. This table holds 200,000 to 250,000 distinct CDR3 sequences, around 95% found once. V was clipped by 7 bases and J by 0 bases; unmatched bases: 3. The germline V gene encodes CDR1 MDHEN and CDR2 SYDVKM. The CDR3 contains 14 residues. CD8+ and CD4+ T cells from blood underwent TCR beta sequencing, which was carried out in a high-throughput format. FACS was used to enrich TEMRA cells, whereas the CD8+ and CD4+ T cells were obtained by negative isolation.

This chain connects TRBV28 to TRBJ2-1, with TRBD2 matching 7 bases. The sample comprised CD4+ T cells from PBMCs. This TCR was sampled from a human donor with multiple sclerosis. In nucleotides, the CDR3 is TGTGCCAGCACAAGCGGGATCTCCTACAATGAGCAGTTCTTC. This sequence encodes CASTSGISYNEQFF.